The T cell receptor beta chain described here comes from a study of regulatory T cells in long-lasting Graves disease. This clonotype was observed at least ten times. The CDR3 runs to 13 residues. The V gene lost 6 bases and the J gene lost 8 bases, with 13 bases spanning the gap. Germline lookup yields CDR1 MDHEN and CDR2 SYDVKM. To make TCR beta libraries, researchers used iRepertoire HTBI primers and Arm-PCR of CDR3 regions. In the source study's methods: Overall, samples carried approximately 60 TRBV and 14 TRBJ segments. TCRdb re-derived calls from the multiplex PCR reads in MiXCR, one entry per CDR3 protein. TCRdb, rather than the study authors, made the V and J calls. Of 350,000 to 500,000 distinct CDR3 sequences listed, around 15% are singletons. Noted time point: newly diagnosed GD, antithyroid drugs for less than 3 months. PBMC RNA served as the TCR library source. A further study also used this sample, focusing on T cells in Graves' hyperthyroidism and ophthalmopathy. As reported in that work: First-round RT-PCR of the TCR CDR3 relied on the HTBI primer set. In the analysis, a 13 V-J model separated ophthalmopathy from stable hyperthyroidism.

The TCR comes from a woman in her forties or fifties with Graves disease. The specimen was peripheral blood mononuclear cells (PBMCs), collected at new diagnosis, from a patient treated with antithyroid drugs. The rearrangement joins TRBV28 to TRBJ1-4, with D possibly TRBD1 on 5 matching bases. CDR3 bases: TGTGCCAGCAGATCCGGGGGAGGCGAAAAACTGTTTTTT. Its protein product is CASRSGGGEKLFF.